Listed here are 27 T cell receptor beta chains from one sample, sequenced in a study of blood T cells in healthy people across ages. PCR was performed a second time for roughly 7 to 11 cycles using a sample-barcoded 5' primer and a J-beta primer mix. TCRdb fed the 5' RACE reads into MiXCR, producing one record per CDR3 protein. The table lists roughly 1 million distinct CDR3 sequences, 20% to 25% of them singletons, with approximately 0.75% in the top ten. This sample also belongs to another study, concerning T cells of mothers and their children.

The sample taken for sequencing was blood. Every receptor here comes from a girl aged 2-10 years in good health.

This clonotype was observed a handful of times. The chain has TRBV6-1 and TRBJ2-6; D is undetermined. The CDR3 sequence is 13 residues long. Germline values: CDR1 MNHNS, CDR2 SASEGT. Trimming took off 8 bases at V and 0 bases at J, with 5 bases between the two ends. The CDR3 region has the DNA TGTGCCAGCGCTAACTCTGGGGCCAACGTCCTGACTTTC. This sequence encodes CASANSGANVLTF.

The CDR3 DNA reads TGCAGTGCTAGGACAGGGGGTAGCAACTATGGCTACACCTTC. Residues: CSARTGGSNYGYTF. The gene calls are TRBV20-1 and TRBJ1-2, with 9 nucleotides matching TRBD1. V gave up 3 bases and J gave up 2 bases; unmatched junction bases: 4. CDR3 length: 14 amino acids. Germline values: CDR1 DFQATT, CDR2 SNEGSKA (reference sequence).

In nucleotides, the CDR3 is TGTGCCAGCAGCCACCAGGGGGGACAGGGGTTTTTT. Protein sequence: CASSHQGGQGFF. The chain recombines TRBV11-2 with TRBJ1-4; 9 positions agree with TRBD1. V lost 5 bases and J lost 16; bases outside the gene matches: 8. CDR1 is SGHAT, CDR2 FQNNGV, per germline. The CDR3 spans 12 residues.

The V gene is TRBV28, the J gene TRBJ2-1, with TRBD2 identical over 13 bases. The germline gives CDR1 MDHEN, CDR2 SYDVKM. The CDR3 is 16 amino acids. Germline trimming cut 7 bases from V and 2 bases from J; bases unmatched to any gene: 5. CDR3 sequence (DNA): TGTGCCAGCACTGGACTAGCGGGGGCCCCCTACAATGAGCAGTTCTTC. Translation gives CASTGLAGAPYNEQFF.

This chain joins TRBV13 and TRBJ1-2, with D uncertain. This CDR3 region has 14 residues. Germline assignment: CDR1 PRHDT and CDR2 FYEKMQ (reference sequence). The V end was cut by 2 bases, the J end by 7 bases, with 14 bases between. The CDR3 loop is CASSLNRGPGGYTF. As DNA, the CDR3 is TGTGCCAGCAGCTTAAACCGCGGCCCCGGTGGCTACACCTTC.

This clonotype has just a few counts. The V call is TRBV7-9, the J call TRBJ1-2; 9 bases fit TRBD1. This CDR3 contains 15 residues. CDR1 and CDR2 (germline): SEHNR, FQNEAQ (reference sequence). J was trimmed by 8 bases and V by 4 bases; bases with no gene match: 11. The CDR3 nucleotides are TGTGCCAGCAGCTCCGGGACAGGGCGGGAATACGGCTACACCTTC. Its translation: CASSSGTGREYGYTF.

Only a few counts were recorded for this clonotype. V usage is TRBV7-3 and J usage is TRBJ2-5, with D possibly matching TRBD2 (6 bases). This CDR3 region has 15 residues. Germline CDR1 SGHTA, CDR2 FQGTGA. The V end was cut by 5 bases, the J end by 5 bases, with 18 bases between. The CDR3 DNA follows: TGTGCCAGCAGCCAAGGACTATCCCTTTGGGAGACCCAGTACTTC. This encodes CASSQGLSLWETQYF.

This clonotype was detected only a few times. The rearrangement joins TRBV6-1 to TRBJ2-2, with D hard to call. The germline gives CDR1 MNHNS, CDR2 SASEGT. The CDR3 has 16 amino acids. The V end lost 5 bases, the J end lost 0 bases, and 13 bases lay between the germline ends. The CDR3 sequence: CASSPWTNPNTGELFF. The CDR3 DNA is TGTGCCAGCAGTCCATGGACGAACCCGAACACCGGGGAGCTGTTTTTT.

The V call is TRBV14, the J call TRBJ1-2; D remains ambiguous. The CDR3 is 13 residues long. With 2 bases removed from V and 12 bases from J, the gap between germline ends came to 16 bases. Germline-derived CDR1 and CDR2 are SGHDN and FVKESK. The CDR3 spells CASSQTSDQANTF. CDR3 bases: TGTGCCAGCAGCCAAACTTCGGATCAAGCAAACACCTTC.

This clonotype was recorded a few times. The chain has TRBV3-1 and TRBJ2-1; 7 bases map to TRBD2. CDR3 size: 16 residues. The J segment lost 7 bases and the V segment lost 2 bases, leaving 11 bases of the junction unmatched. CDR1 LGHDT and CDR2 YNNKEL come from the germline V gene (reference sequence). CDR3 loop: CASSQSSLTGGNEQFF. DNA of the CDR3: TGTGCCAGCAGCCAAAGCAGTTTAACCGGGGGGAATGAGCAGTTCTTC.

The table lists this clonotype with a few counts. The chain links TRBV4-1 to TRBJ1-1; D uncertain. This CDR3 is 18 amino acids long. Germline V gene sequence: CDR1 MGHRA, CDR2 YSYEKL. Trimming cost V 0 bases and J 1 base, with 18 bases left between them. CDR3 loop: CASSQESLVGGSNTEAFF. The CDR3 nucleotides are TGCGCCAGCAGCCAAGAGAGTTTAGTCGGCGGATCGAACACTGAAGCTTTCTTT.

V is TRBV20-1 and J is TRBJ2-5; TRBD2 might be the D (8 bases). Matching the DNA end better, TRBJ2-1 makes the J call doubtful. This CDR3 spans 21 amino acids. The germline gives CDR1 DFQATT, CDR2 SNEGSKA (reference sequence). CDR3 in DNA: TGCAGCGCCCATCATCTCCCTCCGGGACAGATAATAGCGGGGAATGGGGATGAGCAGTTCTTC. Translation: CSAHHLPPGQIIAGNGDEQFF.

V usage is TRBV5-6 and J usage is TRBJ2-5; no firm D call. The end of the DNA is better explained by TRBJ2-7, so the J call may be wrong. There are 14 residues in the CDR3. Germline V gives CDR1 SGHDT, CDR2 YYEEEE. This chain's CDR3 is CASSLAGAGLEQYF. Written as DNA, the CDR3 is TGTGCCAGCAGCTTGGCAGGAGCCGGCCTCGAGCAGTACTTC.

The gene calls are TRBV7-9 and TRBJ1-2; tentative D call: TRBD1 (6 bases). This CDR3 region has 16 residues. V was pared by 8 bases and J by 4 bases, with 23 bases between. CDR1 and CDR2 (germline): SEHNR, FQNEAQ (reference sequence). The CDR3 nucleotides read TGTGCCAGCGACCTTCAAGGGGGAAGGCAAGGCTATGGCTACACCTTC. Translated: CASDLQGGRQGYGYTF.

This chain connects TRBV7-9 to TRBJ1-5; the D gene is possibly TRBD1 (6 bases). Trimming shortened V by 10 bases and J by 0 bases, and 13 bases separated the two germline ends. Germline CDR1 reads SEHNR; CDR2 reads FQNEAQ (reference sequence). The CDR3 is made up of 14 amino acids. The CDR3, as DNA: TGTGCCACCTCGGACAGATATAGCAATCAGCCCCAGCATTTT. Translated, it gives CATSDRYSNQPQHF.

This clonotype occurred a few times. This chain links TRBV6-5 with TRBJ2-1; 13 bases fit TRBD2. Per germline, CDR1 MNHEY and CDR2 SVGAGI. Trimming at V came to 4 bases and at J to 11 bases, leaving 2 bases not matched to a gene. CDR3 length equals 13 residues. The CDR3: CASSWGLAGKQFF. In nucleotides, the CDR3 is TGTGCCAGCAGTTGGGGACTAGCGGGGAAGCAGTTCTTC.

This chain joins TRBV11-1 and TRBJ1-1; TRBD1 matches at 12 bases. The CDR3 extends over 13 amino acids. The germline V gene has CDR1 SGHAT and CDR2 FQDESV (reference sequence). The V gene end was trimmed by 6 bases and the J gene end by 6 bases; junction bases not matched to a gene: 2. The CDR3 protein is CASRGQGAAEAFF. CDR3 coding DNA: TGTGCCAGCAGGGGACAGGGGGCAGCTGAAGCTTTCTTT.

This clonotype was picked up a small number of times. V usage is TRBV4-1 and J usage is TRBJ2-6; 10 bases are shared with TRBD1. The ends lost 3 bases at V and 2 bases at J; junction bases unmatched: 1. Germline CDR1 MGHRA, CDR2 YSYEKL. This CDR3 comprises 16 residues. The CDR3 DNA sequence: TGCGCCAGCAGCCAGACAGGGGGCACTGGGGCCAACGTCCTGACTTTC. Amino acids: CASSQTGGTGANVLTF.

This clonotype turned up a few times. The rearrangement links TRBV3-1 to TRBJ2-1; no firm D call. Germline V gene sequence: CDR1 LGHDT, CDR2 YNNKEL (reference sequence). The CDR3 totals 15 residues. The V end lost 4 bases, the J end lost 6 bases, and 16 bases lay between the germline ends. The CDR3: CASSLTAKGRNEQFF. The CDR3 nucleotides are TGTGCCAGCAGCCTCACTGCCAAAGGGCGCAATGAGCAGTTCTTC.

This sequence joins TRBV4-1 and TRBJ2-1; D may correspond to TRBD1 or TRBD2 (6 bases each). Judging by the DNA end, TRBJ2-5 fits better; the J call may be wrong. CDR1 is MGHRA, CDR2 YSYEKL, per germline. This CDR3 contains 18 residues. CDR3 bases: TGCGCCAGCAGCCAAGAATTCCGGGGGCCCGGGGGAAAAGAGACCCAGTACTTC. This gives the protein CASSQEFRGPGGKETQYF.

This clonotype appeared many times. The CDR3 DNA reads as TGTGCCAGCAGCGTAGCGACTGGCGCTTCGTCCTACGAGCAGTACTTC. It yields the protein CASSVATGASSYEQYF. The rearrangement uses TRBV9 and TRBJ2-7; no reliable D call. Germline lookup yields CDR1 SGDLS and CDR2 YYNGEE. The CDR3 is made up of 16 amino acids. The V end was cut by 0 bases, the J end by 1 base, with 14 bases between.

This clonotype was recorded a few times. The genes are TRBV6-6 and TRBJ2-2; 7 bases fit TRBD2. Germline CDR1 is MNHNY and CDR2 is SVGAGI (reference sequence). The CDR3 is 16 amino acids. V shed 6 bases, J shed 0 bases, and the junction held 7 bases outside the gene matches. CDR3 region: CASSRSGSSNTGELFF. DNA of the CDR3: TGTGCCAGCAGCCGTAGCGGGTCCTCGAACACCGGGGAGCTGTTTTTT.

This chain connects TRBV4-3 to TRBJ2-7; 11 nucleotides align to TRBD2. The ends lost 0 bases at V and 5 bases at J; junction bases unmatched: 9. Germline V lookup: CDR1 LGHNA, CDR2 YSLEER. The CDR3 is 17 residues long. DNA of the CDR3: TGCGCCAGCAGCCAAGATAGGGCAATACTAGCGGGGGACGAGCAGTACTTC. Its translation: CASSQDRAILAGDEQYF.

J is TRBJ2-6 and V is TRBV4-2; D is ambiguous. Trimming left V 0 bases short and J 1 base short, with 10 bases between. The CDR3 length is 17 residues. The V gene's germline CDR1 is LGHNA and CDR2 YNFKEQ. CDR3 amino acids: CASSQEGPDSGANVLTF. As DNA, the CDR3 is TGTGCCAGCAGCCAAGAAGGGCCAGATTCTGGGGCCAACGTCCTGACTTTC.

The chain employs TRBV13 and TRBJ2-5; D possibly uses TRBD1 or TRBD2 (5 bases each). The CDR3 contains 18 residues. V was cut by 0 bases and J by 4 bases, with 21 bases left in between. Germline lookup yields CDR1 PRHDT and CDR2 FYEKMQ (reference sequence). CDR3 protein: CASSLGRAGSFGVETQYF. In DNA form, the CDR3 reads TGTGCCAGCAGCTTAGGCAGGGCAGGCTCTTTCGGGGTAGAGACCCAGTACTTC.

In nucleotides, the CDR3 is TGTGCCAGCAGCTCGAACTGGGGACAGGGGGGCCGGAATGAGCAGTTCTTC. It encodes CASSSNWGQGGRNEQFF. The chain employs TRBV11-3 and TRBJ2-1; 11 positions agree with TRBD1. Germline CDR1 reads SGHNT; CDR2 reads YENEEA. J gave up 7 bases and V 4 bases, and 12 bases lay outside the gene matches. The CDR3 runs 17 residues.

The genes are TRBV7-9 and TRBJ2-1, with D perhaps matching TRBD2 (6 bases). The CDR3 loop spans 13 amino acids. Germline assignment: CDR1 SEHNR and CDR2 FQNEAQ (reference sequence). The V and J ends lost 6 bases and 6 bases respectively, with 12 bases between them. The CDR3 bases are TGTGCCAGCAGAGGGCAGGGACTCAATGAGCAGTTCTTC. Translating gives CASRGQGLNEQFF.